This T cell receptor (beta chain) was profiled in a study of blood T cell repertoires in COVID-19. Shortly before study entry, within 2 weeks, exposed participants had met a COVID-19 case. Produced via immunoSEQ multiplex PCR; TCRdb's table is partial and in-frame only. This table holds roughly 150,000 clones, approximately 80% found once. Trimming took 4 bases from V and 1 from J, leaving 10 bases between them. The CDR3 is 15 residues long. The germline V gene encodes CDR1 LGHNA and CDR2 YNFKEQ. The receptor was derived from a man aged 65 to 79 who had been exposed to COVID-19. The chain has TRBV4-2 and TRBJ2-2; perhaps TRBD2 as D (6 bases). Sequencing input: PBMCs or T cells enriched from blood (not recorded which). The CDR3 coding sequence is TGTGCCAGCAGCCCGGGACTTGTGAACACCGGGGAGCTGTTTTTT. It yields the protein CASSPGLVNTGELFF.